This entry describes one T cell receptor (beta chain). This sample is drawn from a study of T cell changes during pregnancy in multiple sclerosis. Unmatched junction bases numbered 11, after V lost 6 bases and J lost 4 bases. Germline V CDR1 and CDR2: SEHNR, FQNEAQ (reference sequence). The CDR3 totals 18 residues. TCRdb's table, derived via immunoSEQ multiplex PCR, lists solely in-frame clones and lacks some. Among over 50,000 clones listed, under 95% were seen once. The TCR sequence derives from a female donor in good health, enrolled as a control in a pregnancy study. The sequences come from peripheral blood, collected in the third trimester of pregnancy. The gene calls are TRBV7-9 and TRBJ2-2; 13 nucleotides align to TRBD2. The chain's CDR3 is CASRSGTSGALGTGELFF. Here the CDR3 DNA reads TGTGCCAGCAGGTCCGGGACTAGCGGGGCGTTGGGCACCGGGGAGCTGTTTTTT. Supplemented by reference TRBV7-9 and TRBJ2-2, the full variable domain reads DTGVSQNPRHKITKRGQNVTFRCDPISEHNRLYWYRQTLGQGPEFLTYFQNEAQLEKSRLLSDRFSAERPKGSFSTLEIQRTEQGDSAMYLCASRSGTSGALGTGELFFGEGSRLTVL.